This TCR beta chain was captured in a study of cytomegalovirus exposure and HLA in healthy donors. Study background: Early released data had approximately 86 million unique TCRs, all coming from HLA-typed donors. Regarding the study as a whole: Among TCR beta chains, those listed as cytomegalovirus-associated numbered more than 150. In an earlier analysis, about 90% or about 30%: the productive usage of most TCR beta V segments.

Primers: 60 Vbeta forward and 13 Jbeta reverse. Sequencing was performed with immunoSEQ multiplex PCR; in TCRdb, only in-frame clones are kept and a portion is missing. The repertoire has roughly 73,000 clones, approximately 84% of them found once; the top ten carry 2% to 3%. This CDR3 region has 14 residues. The germline V gene has CDR1 MDHEN and CDR2 SYDVKM. J gave up 6 bases and V 5 bases, and 9 bases lay outside the gene matches. A remark on this clone: Its antigen is not identified.

This sequence was found in a woman between 45 and 65 years old in good health and CMV-seronegative. The chain employs TRBV28 and TRBJ2-7, with 8 bases fitting TRBD2. Source material: PBMCs. Here the CDR3 reads CASSPPGGFGEQYF. CDR3 DNA: TGTGCCAGCAGTCCCCCGGGAGGGTTCGGCGAGCAGTACTTC.